This T cell receptor (beta chain) was retrieved from a study of beta chain features in type 1 diabetes (dated by TCRdb to 2017 to 2018). Regarding the complete study: Mean age, gender distribution, total cell number and subset yield did not differ between patients and healthy donors. Across all samples, almost 110 million sorted cells were examined, and cell number per subset correlated strongly with RNA yield. The study compared TCRB repertoires of sorted circulating CD4+ T cell subsets between recently diagnosed type 1 diabetes patients and matched healthy donors. Whereas all 30 or so donors provided naive and central memory subsets, regulatory and stem cell-like memory subsets were isolated from just 8 patients and roughly eight healthy donors.

From the cysteine through the phenylalanine, the CDR3 covers 12 amino acids. Only CDR3 DNA remains: 36 bases, in frame from the first base. The germline V gene (reference sequence) gives CDR1 as LNHNV and CDR2 as YYDKDF. Between the V and J ends, shortened by 1 base and 4 bases respectively, the junction contains 5 bases. Of note for this clone: This receptor's antigen is unknown. No per-base quality is available; no much larger clone lies one base away.

A single peripheral blood draw of around 120 mL on average was collected from each donor into heparinised tubes. Naive, central memory, regulatory and stem cell-like memory CD4+ T cells were sorted on a BD FACSAria II using a panel including CD45RO, CCR7, CD25, CD127, CD95 and CD27. Every sorted population had a purity above 95%. PBMCs were separated immediately by Lymphoprep density gradient centrifugation and were stained directly, without being cultured. So that batch effects would be minimized, each experiment stained and sorted samples in pairs, pairing one healthy donor with one patient. What the study reported, not specific to this receptor: In all four CD4+ subsets, TCRB CDR3 length was moderately but significantly shorter in type 1 diabetes patients. Because the HLA sub-analyses included only small numbers of individuals, any influence of HLA type on TCRB rearrangement was left unresolved. Patients with type 1 diabetes made fewer insertions and deleted more nucleotides at VDJ recombination sites, implying thymic rearrangement abnormalities. Sequencing cDNA rather than genomic DNA could over-represent highly expressing activated cells, although activation and CD3 levels did not differ between groups. Shorter templates might be favored by PCR, yet because patient and control samples were amplified and corrected together, any such skew would affect both groups equally. Naive, central memory and regulatory TCRB repertoires appeared to be more similar among patients than among healthy donors.

All of the isolated RNA was reverse transcribed with the High Capacity cDNA Reverse Transcription Kit, so expressed TCRB transcripts were sequenced. Deep immunoSEQ sequencing was applied to naive, central memory and regulatory T cell samples, giving an average of around 3.4 million total reads per sample. After sorted cells were lysed in RLT buffer, RNA was extracted with DNase-treated RNeasy Micro or Mini kits, with the choice depending on cell number. To prevent cross-contamination, every cell subset was processed on its own, while patient and healthy donor samples were processed together. The immunoSEQ multiplex PCR was used to amplify TCRB sequences from cDNA, yielding 87-bp fragments that span the CDR3 region. Sequencing of the amplicons was done on the Illumina HiSeq platform. Turning to the authors' computational methods: PCR bias was computationally corrected using synthetic template baselines, reads within Hamming distance 2 were collapsed, and singletons that could not be merged were discarded. Reads were aligned against IMGT to assign V, D and J genes, CDR3 length and insertions or deletions at six rearrangement sites. Within each subset, clonotype counts were normalized to sorted cell number, and only after that were true diversity and Gini coefficients computed with the tcR R package. Repertoire sharing was quantified using the overlap coefficient calculated on TCRB nucleotide sequences. Out-of-frame TCRB sequences from naive cells were analyzed as a proxy for the pre-selection repertoire. Held by TCRdb, this immuneACCESS table contains in-frame sequences only and omits some clones. Under half of the omission traces to an unresolved V gene where checked; the cause of the rest is unknown. V and J calls and clone size are those listed in that table; D and trimming were worked out from the DNA. The sample profile shows 600,000 or so clones; more than 12% of them were found once. 0.04% of the sample goes to the ten largest clones.

Material for sequencing was naive CD4+ T cells from blood. In the paper's terms, the cell subset or site label means: true naive CD4+ T cells. This TCR came from a man between 18 and 29 years old with type 1 diabetes. The sequence links TRBV15 to TRBJ2-7, with no confident D gene call. The DNA is as follows: TGTGCCACCAGCAGAGTCCCGTACGAGCAGTACTTC. This codes for CATSRVPYEQYF.